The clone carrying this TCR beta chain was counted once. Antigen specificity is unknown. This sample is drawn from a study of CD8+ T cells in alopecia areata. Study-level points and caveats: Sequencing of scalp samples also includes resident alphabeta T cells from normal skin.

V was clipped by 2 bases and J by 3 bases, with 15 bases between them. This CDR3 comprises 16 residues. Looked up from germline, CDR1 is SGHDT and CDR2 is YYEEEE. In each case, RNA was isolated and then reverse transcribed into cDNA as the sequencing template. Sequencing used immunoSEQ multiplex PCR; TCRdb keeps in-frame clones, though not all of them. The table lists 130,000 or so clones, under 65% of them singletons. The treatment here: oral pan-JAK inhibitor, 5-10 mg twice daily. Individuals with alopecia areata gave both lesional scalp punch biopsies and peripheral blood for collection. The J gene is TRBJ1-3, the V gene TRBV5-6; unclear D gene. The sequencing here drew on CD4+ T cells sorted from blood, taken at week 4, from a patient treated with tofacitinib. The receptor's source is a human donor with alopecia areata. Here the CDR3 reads CASSFEETSIGNTIYF. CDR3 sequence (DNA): TGTGCCAGCAGCTTTGAGGAAACTTCAATTGGAAACACCATATATTTT. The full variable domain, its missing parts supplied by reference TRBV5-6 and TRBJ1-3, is DAGVTQSPTHLIKTRGQQVTLRCSPKSGHDTVSWYQQALGQGPQFIFQYYEEEERQRGNFPDRFSGHQFPNYSSELNVNALLLGDSALYLCASSFEETSIGNTIYFGEGSWLTVV.